The 14 T cell receptor beta chains presented below share a single source sample, sequenced in a study of identical twins. TCRdb independently ran MiXCR on the 5' RACE reads; one entry per CDR3 protein. The sample records about 520,000 distinct CDR3 sequences, 20% to 25% being singletons. In addition, the sample was reused for a study of T cells expressing NK-cell markers.

The specimen sequenced was CD4+ T cells sorted from blood. The source is a woman younger than 35 in good health.

This chain links TRBV20-1 with TRBJ2-5, with 9 bases aligning to TRBD2. CDR3 length equals 14 residues. The germline V gene encodes CDR1 DFQATT and CDR2 SNEGSKA (reference sequence). With V trimmed by 0 bases and J by 5 bases, 4 bases remained unmatched. CDR3 loop: CSARDWREGETQYF. CDR3 nucleotides: TGCAGTGCTAGAGACTGGCGGGAGGGCGAGACCCAGTACTTC.

This clonotype was observed a handful of times. This rearrangement joins TRBV10-2 to TRBJ2-7, with D possibly called TRBD1 or TRBD2 (5 bases each). V was cut by 6 bases and J by 0 bases, with 12 bases left in between. The CDR3 sequence is 14 residues long. Germline CDR1 WSHSY, CDR2 SAAADI. CDR3 nucleotides: TGCGCCAGCAGGGCCGCCGGGACCTCCTACGAGCAGTACTTC. Encoded protein: CASRAAGTSYEQYF.

In its sample, this clonotype was seen a few times. J is TRBJ2-4 and V is TRBV23-1; D gene unclear. TRBV23-1 is an ORF, with its function uncertain. The CDR3 consists of 12 residues. V lost 0 bases, J lost 11 bases, and 8 bases lay in between. Written as DNA, the CDR3 is TGCGCCAGCAGTCAATCGGAGAGATTTCAGTACTTC. This gives the protein CASSQSERFQYF.

In this sample, this clonotype turned up many times. DNA of the CDR3: TGTGCCACCAGCAGAGATCAGGGCTACGAGCAGTACTTC. It specifies CATSRDQGYEQYF. The J gene is TRBJ2-7, the V gene TRBV15; D might be TRBD1 (5 bases). The V gene lost 0 bases and the J gene lost 3 bases, with 6 bases spanning the gap. Per germline, CDR1 LNHNV and CDR2 YYDKDF (reference sequence). CDR3 length equals 13 residues.

This clonotype showed up just a few times. The chain employs TRBV20-1 and TRBJ2-5; TRBD2 aligns across 10 bases. With V trimmed by 0 bases and J by 4 bases, 5 bases remained unmatched. CDR1 is DFQATT, CDR2 SNEGSKA, per germline (reference sequence). This CDR3 spans 15 amino acids. CDR3 DNA sequence: TGCAGTGCTAGAGAGGGTAGCGGGGGGCCAGAGACCCAGTACTTC. Its protein product is CSAREGSGGPETQYF.

This clonotype was recorded a few times. The chain carries TRBV4-3 and TRBJ2-7; 9 bases align to TRBD1. Germline V gene lookup returns CDR1 LGHNA and CDR2 YSLEER. With V trimmed by 0 bases and J by 4 bases, 4 bases remained unmatched. The CDR3 extends over 15 amino acids. CDR3 DNA: TGCGCCAGCAGCCAAGAGGCCGGACAGGGGTACGAGCAGTACTTC. Its protein product is CASSQEAGQGYEQYF.

The gene calls are TRBV10-3 and TRBJ1-6; TRBD1 matches 9 bases. Germline trimming cut 6 bases from V and 5 bases from J; bases unmatched to any gene: 5. This CDR3 region has 15 residues. In germline, CDR1 is ENHRY, CDR2 SYGVKD. This CDR3 is CAIRRGTGNNSPLHF. The CDR3 DNA reads as TGTGCCATCAGAAGAGGGACAGGGAATAATTCACCCCTCCACTTT.

The chain employs TRBV3-1 and TRBJ2-1; D uncertain. V lost 1 base and J lost 10, with 8 bases in between. Germline V gives CDR1 LGHDT, CDR2 YNNKEL (reference sequence). The CDR3 runs 12 residues. The CDR3 DNA is TGTGCCAGCAGCCAAGTAGGGTCAGAGCAGTTCTTC. Its protein is CASSQVGSEQFF.

This clonotype was seen ten or more times. The chain uses TRBV12-3 or TRBV12-4 and TRBJ2-5, with no clear D. CDR3 length equals 13 residues. V dropped 4 bases and J dropped 5 bases, with 11 bases sitting between them. The CDR3 is CASSSLVRETQYF. CDR3 nucleotide sequence: TGTGCCAGCAGTTCCCTAGTTAGGGAGACCCAGTACTTC.

This clonotype was detected a few times. The chain uses TRBV5-6 and TRBJ2-3, with D uncertain. CDR3 length: 15 residues. In germline, CDR1 is SGHDT, CDR2 YYEEEE. With 4 bases removed from V and 4 bases from J, the gap between germline ends came to 16 bases. This chain's CDR3 is CASSLFSSVADTQYF. CDR3 in DNA: TGTGCCAGCAGCCTGTTTTCGAGTGTTGCAGATACGCAGTATTTT.

This clonotype has more than one count but fewer than ten. DNA for the CDR3: TGTGCCAGCAGTTTTACCGGGAGATTCACAGATACGCAGTATTTT. It yields the protein CASSFTGRFTDTQYF. The chain recombines TRBV6-5 with TRBJ2-3; a possible D gene is TRBD2 (6 bases). CDR1 and CDR2 from the germline V gene are MNHEY and SVGAGI. Trimming pared 4 bases from V and 2 bases from J, leaving 13 bases between. There are 15 residues in the CDR3.

This rearrangement joins TRBV10-3 to TRBJ2-1; TRBD2 agrees at 8 bases. V was clipped by 11 bases and J by 6 bases; unmatched bases: 9. CDR1 is ENHRY, CDR2 SYGVKD, per germline. The CDR3 sequence is 13 residues long. This CDR3 reads CASRGLGPNEQFF. CDR3 coding DNA: TGTGCCTCAAGGGGACTAGGCCCCAATGAGCAGTTCTTC.

The genes are TRBV28 and TRBJ1-1; possible D gene TRBD1, 5 bases. Trimming left V 6 bases short and J 0 bases short, with 17 bases between. Germline CDR1 MDHEN, CDR2 SYDVKM. CDR3 length: 16 residues. CDR3 protein: CASSPGPRGMNTEAFF. CDR3 nucleotide sequence: TGTGCCAGCAGCCCCGGGCCCCGGGGGATGAACACTGAAGCTTTCTTT. Supplemented by reference TRBV28 and TRBJ1-1, the full variable domain reads DVKVTQSSRYLVKRTGEKVFLECVQDMDHENMFWYRQDPGLGLRLIYFSYDVKMKEKGDIPEGYSVSREKKERFSLILESASTNQTSMYLCASSPGPRGMNTEAFFGQGTRLTVV.

The chain uses TRBV20-1 and TRBJ2-1, with TRBD2 matching 7 bases. The V and J ends lost 4 bases and 12 bases, in that order; junction bases with no gene match: 12. The CDR3 sequence is 13 residues long. Germline V lookup: CDR1 DFQATT, CDR2 SNEGSKA (reference sequence). CDR3 residues: CSATSGTTFWQFF. CDR3 in DNA: TGCAGTGCTACTTCCGGGACTACCTTTTGGCAGTTCTTC.